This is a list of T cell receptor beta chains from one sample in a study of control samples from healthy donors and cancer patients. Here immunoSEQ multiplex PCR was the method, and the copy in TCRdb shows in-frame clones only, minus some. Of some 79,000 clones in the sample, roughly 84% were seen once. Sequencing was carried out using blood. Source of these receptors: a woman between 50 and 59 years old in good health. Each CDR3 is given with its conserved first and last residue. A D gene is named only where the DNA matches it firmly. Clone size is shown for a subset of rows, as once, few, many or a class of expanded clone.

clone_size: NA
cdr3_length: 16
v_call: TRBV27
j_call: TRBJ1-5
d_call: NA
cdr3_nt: TGTGCCAGCAGTTTAAACGGGCGGTTAAGCAATCAGCCCCAGCATTTT
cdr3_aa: CASSLNGRLSNQPQHF

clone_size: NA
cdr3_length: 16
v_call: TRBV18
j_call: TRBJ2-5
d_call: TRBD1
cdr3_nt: TGTGCCAGCTCACCACCCTCCGGGACAGGTTTTGAGACCCAGTACTTC
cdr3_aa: CASSPPSGTGFETQYF

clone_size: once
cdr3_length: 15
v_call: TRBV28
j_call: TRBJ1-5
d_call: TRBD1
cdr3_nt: TGTGCCAGCAGCAGACAGGGAAAAGACAATCAGCCCCAGCATTTT
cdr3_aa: CASSRQGKDNQPQHF

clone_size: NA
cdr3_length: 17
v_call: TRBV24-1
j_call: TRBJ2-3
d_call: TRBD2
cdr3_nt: TGTGCCACCAGTGACCCCACGGGACTAGCAGGAGGAGATACGCAGTATTTT
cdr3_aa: CATSDPTGLAGGDTQYF

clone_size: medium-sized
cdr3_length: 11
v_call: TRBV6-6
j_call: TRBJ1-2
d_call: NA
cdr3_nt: TGTGCCAGCACCGAGGGGTATGGCTACACCTTC
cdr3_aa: CASTEGYGYTF

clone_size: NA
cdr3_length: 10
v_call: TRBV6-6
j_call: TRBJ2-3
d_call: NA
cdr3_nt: TGTGCCAGCAGGGAAAATACGCAGTATTTT
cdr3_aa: CASRENTQYF

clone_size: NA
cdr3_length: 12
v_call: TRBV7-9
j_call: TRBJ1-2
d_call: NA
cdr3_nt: TGTGCCAGCAGCTCGACGGGGCTAGGCTACACCTTC
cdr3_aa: CASSSTGLGYTF

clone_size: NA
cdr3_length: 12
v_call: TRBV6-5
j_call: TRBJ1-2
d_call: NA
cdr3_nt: TGTGCCAGCAGTCCGACGGGTTGGGGCTACACCTTC
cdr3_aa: CASSPTGWGYTF

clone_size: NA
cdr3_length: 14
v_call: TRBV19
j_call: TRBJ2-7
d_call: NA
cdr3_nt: TGTGCCAGTAGTATAGGTCAGGGATCGTACGAGCAGTACTTC
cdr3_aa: CASSIGQGSYEQYF

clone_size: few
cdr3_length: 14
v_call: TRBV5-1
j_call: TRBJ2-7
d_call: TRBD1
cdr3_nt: TGCGCCAGCAGCTCTACAGGGGGTGCAGACGAGCAGTACTTC
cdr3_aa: CASSSTGGADEQYF

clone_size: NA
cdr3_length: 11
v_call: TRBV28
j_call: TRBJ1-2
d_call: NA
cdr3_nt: TGTGCCAGCAGTGTTCTTCGTGGCTACACCTTC
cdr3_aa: CASSVLRGYTF

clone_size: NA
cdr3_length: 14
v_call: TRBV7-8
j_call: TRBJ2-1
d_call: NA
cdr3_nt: TGTGCCAGCAGTCAGATAGTCGGGAGTGGTGAGCAGTTCTTC
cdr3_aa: CASSQIVGSGEQFF

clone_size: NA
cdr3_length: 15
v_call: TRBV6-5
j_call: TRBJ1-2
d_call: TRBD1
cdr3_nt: TGTGCCAGCAGTTTGTCCGGGACAGGGATCCTTGGCTACACCTTC
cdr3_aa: CASSLSGTGILGYTF

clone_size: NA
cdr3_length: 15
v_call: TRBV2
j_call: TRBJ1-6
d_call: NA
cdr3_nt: TGTGCCAGCAGCGCCAGGGGCGATTATAATTCACCCCTCCACTTT
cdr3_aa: CASSARGDYNSPLHF

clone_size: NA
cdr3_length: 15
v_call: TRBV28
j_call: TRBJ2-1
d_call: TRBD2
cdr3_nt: TGTGCCAGCAGTCGGACTAGCGGGACCTACAATGAGCAGTTCTTC
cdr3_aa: CASSRTSGTYNEQFF

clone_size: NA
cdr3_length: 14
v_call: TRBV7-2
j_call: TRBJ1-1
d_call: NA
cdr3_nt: TGTGCCAGCAGCTTCGGGACACCTAACACTGAAGCTTTCTTT
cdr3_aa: CASSFGTPNTEAFF

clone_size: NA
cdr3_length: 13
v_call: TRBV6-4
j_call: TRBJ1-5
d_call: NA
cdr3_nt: TGTGCCAGCCCGGGACGCCGGAATCAGCCCCAGCATTTT
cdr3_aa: CASPGRRNQPQHF

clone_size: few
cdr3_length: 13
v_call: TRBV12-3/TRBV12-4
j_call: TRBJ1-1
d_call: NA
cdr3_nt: TGTGCCAGCAGTATTCACGCTAACTCTGAAGCTTTCTTT
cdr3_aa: CASSIHANSEAFF

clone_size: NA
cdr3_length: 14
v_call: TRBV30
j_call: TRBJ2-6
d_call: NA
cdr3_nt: TGTGCCTGGAGTCCGGGCTCCGGGGCCAACGTCCTGACTTTC
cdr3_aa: CAWSPGSGANVLTF

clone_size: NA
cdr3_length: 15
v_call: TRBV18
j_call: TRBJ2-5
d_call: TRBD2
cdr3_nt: TGTGCCAGCTTCAGCGGGAGGGCCTTGAAGGAGACCCAGTACTTC
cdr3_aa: CASFSGRALKETQYF